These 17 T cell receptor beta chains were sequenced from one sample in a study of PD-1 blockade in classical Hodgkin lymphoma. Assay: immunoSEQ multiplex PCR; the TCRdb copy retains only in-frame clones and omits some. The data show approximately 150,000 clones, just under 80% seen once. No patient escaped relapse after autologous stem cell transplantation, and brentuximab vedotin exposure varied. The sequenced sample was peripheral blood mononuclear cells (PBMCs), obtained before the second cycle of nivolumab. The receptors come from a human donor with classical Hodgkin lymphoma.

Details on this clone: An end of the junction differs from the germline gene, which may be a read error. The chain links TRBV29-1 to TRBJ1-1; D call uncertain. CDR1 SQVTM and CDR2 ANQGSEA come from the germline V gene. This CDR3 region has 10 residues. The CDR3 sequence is CSVGESRTAF. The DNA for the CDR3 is TGCAGCGTTGGGGAATCGAGGACGGCATTT. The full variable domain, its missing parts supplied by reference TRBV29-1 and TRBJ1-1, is SAVISQKPSRDICQRGTSLTIQCQVDSQVTMMFWYRQQPGQSLTLIATANQGSEATYESGFVIDKFPISRPNLTFSTLTVSNMSPEDSSIYLCSVGESRTAFGQGTRLTVV.

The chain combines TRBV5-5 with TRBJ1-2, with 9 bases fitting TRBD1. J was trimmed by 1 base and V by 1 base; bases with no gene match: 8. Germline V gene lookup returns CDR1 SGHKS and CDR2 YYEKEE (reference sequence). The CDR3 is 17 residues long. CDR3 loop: CASSLWGTGFLNYGYTF. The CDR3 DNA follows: TGTGCCAGCAGCTTGTGGGGGACAGGGTTCCTTAACTATGGCTACACCTTC. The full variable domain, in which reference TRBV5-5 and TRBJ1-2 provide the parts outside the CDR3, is DAGVTQSPTHLIKTRGQQVTLRCSPISGHKSVSWYQQVLGQGPQFIFQYYEKEERGRGNFPDRFSARQFPNYSSELNVNALLLGDSALYLCASSLWGTGFLNYGYTFGSGTRLTVV.

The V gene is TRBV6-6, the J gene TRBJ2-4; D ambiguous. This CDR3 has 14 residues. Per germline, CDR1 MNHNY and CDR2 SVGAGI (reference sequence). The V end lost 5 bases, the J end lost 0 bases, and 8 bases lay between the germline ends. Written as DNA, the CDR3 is TGTGCCAGCAGTATTCAGGTAGCCAAAAACATTCAGTACTTC. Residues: CASSIQVAKNIQYF.

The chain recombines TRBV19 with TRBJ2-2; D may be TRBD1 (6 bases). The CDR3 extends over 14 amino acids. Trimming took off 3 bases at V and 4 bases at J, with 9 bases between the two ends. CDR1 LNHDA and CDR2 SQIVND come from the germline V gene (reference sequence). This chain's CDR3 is CASSIGGATGELFF. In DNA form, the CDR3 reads TGTGCCAGTAGTATTGGGGGCGCCACCGGGGAGCTGTTTTTT.

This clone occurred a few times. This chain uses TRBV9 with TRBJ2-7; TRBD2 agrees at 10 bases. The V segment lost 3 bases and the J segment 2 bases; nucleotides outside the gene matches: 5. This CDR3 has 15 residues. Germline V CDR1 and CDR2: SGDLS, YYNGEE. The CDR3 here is CASSAGTSGTYEQYF. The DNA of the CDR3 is TGTGCCAGCAGCGCTGGTACTAGCGGGACCTACGAGCAGTACTTC.

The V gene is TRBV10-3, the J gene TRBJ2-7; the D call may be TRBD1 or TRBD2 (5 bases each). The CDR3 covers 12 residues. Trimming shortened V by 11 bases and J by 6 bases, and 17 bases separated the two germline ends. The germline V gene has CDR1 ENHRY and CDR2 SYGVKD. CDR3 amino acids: CAVRGSLSEQYF. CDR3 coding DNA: TGTGCCGTCCGGGGCAGCCTATCCGAGCAGTACTTC.

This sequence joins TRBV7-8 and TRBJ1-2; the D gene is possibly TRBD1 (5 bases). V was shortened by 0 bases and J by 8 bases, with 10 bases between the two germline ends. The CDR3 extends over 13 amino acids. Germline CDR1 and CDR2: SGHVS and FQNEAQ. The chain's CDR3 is CASSLARVEGYTF. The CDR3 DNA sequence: TGTGCCAGCAGCTTAGCCAGGGTTGAGGGCTACACCTTC.

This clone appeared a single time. Here the CDR3 reads CASSYGGQGSYEQYF. As DNA, the CDR3 is TGTGCCAGCAGTTACGGAGGACAGGGTTCGTACGAGCAGTACTTC. This sequence joins TRBV6-5 and TRBJ2-7, with TRBD1 matching over 8 bases. J gave up 4 bases and V 2 bases, and 7 bases lay outside the gene matches. CDR1 and CDR2 from the germline V gene are MNHEY and SVGAGI. The CDR3 sequence is 15 residues long.

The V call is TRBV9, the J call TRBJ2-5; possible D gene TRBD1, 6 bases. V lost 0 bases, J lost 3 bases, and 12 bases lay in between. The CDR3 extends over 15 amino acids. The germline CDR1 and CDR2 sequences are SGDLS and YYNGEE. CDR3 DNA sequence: TGTGCCAGCAGCGTAGAAGAACACAGGGAAGAGACCCAGTACTTC. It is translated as CASSVEEHREETQYF.

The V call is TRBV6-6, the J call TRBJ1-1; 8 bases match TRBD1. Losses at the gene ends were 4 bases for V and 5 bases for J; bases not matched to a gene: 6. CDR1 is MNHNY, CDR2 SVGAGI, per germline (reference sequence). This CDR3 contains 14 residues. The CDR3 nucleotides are TGTGCCAGCAGTTTCGGACAGGGAGGGACTGAAGCTTTCTTT. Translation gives CASSFGQGGTEAFF.

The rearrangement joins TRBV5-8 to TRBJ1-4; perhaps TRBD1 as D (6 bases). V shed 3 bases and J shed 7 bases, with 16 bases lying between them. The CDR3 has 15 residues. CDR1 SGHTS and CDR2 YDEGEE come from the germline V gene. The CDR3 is CASSSLEGDGEKLFF. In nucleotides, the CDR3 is TGTGCCAGCAGCTCGCTTGAGGGGGACGGTGAAAAACTGTTTTTT.

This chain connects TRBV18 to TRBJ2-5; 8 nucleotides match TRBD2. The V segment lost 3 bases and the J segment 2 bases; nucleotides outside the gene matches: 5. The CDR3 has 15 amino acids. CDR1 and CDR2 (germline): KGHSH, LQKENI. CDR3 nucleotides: TGTGCCAGCTCACCTCCGGCGGGAGGACAAGAGACCCAGTACTTC. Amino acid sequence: CASSPPAGGQETQYF.

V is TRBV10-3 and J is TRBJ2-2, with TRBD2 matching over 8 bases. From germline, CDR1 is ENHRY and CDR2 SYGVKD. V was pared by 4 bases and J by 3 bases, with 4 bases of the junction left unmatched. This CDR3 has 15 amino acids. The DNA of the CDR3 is TGTGCCATCAGTGCCGGACTAGCCGACACCGGGGAGCTGTTTTTT. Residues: CAISAGLADTGELFF.

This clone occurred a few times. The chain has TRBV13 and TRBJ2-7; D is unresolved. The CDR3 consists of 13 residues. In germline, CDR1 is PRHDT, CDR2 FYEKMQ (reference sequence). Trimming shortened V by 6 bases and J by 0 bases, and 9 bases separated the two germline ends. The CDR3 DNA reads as TGTGCCAGCAGTCTCCCGGGCTCCTACGAGCAGTACTTC. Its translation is CASSLPGSYEQYF.

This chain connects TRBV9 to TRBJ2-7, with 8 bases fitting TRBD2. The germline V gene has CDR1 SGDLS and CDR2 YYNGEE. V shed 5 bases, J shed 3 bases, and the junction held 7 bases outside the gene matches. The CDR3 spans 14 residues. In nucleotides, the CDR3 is TGTGCCAGCAGTCCAGCGGGAGAGATCTACGAGCAGTACTTC. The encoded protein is CASSPAGEIYEQYF. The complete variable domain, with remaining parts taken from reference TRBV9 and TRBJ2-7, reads DSGVTQTPKHLITATGQRVTLRCSPRSGDLSVYWYQQSLDQGLQFLIQYYNGEERAKGNILERFSAQQFPDLHSELNLSSLELGDSALYFCASSPAGEIYEQYFGPGTRLTVT.

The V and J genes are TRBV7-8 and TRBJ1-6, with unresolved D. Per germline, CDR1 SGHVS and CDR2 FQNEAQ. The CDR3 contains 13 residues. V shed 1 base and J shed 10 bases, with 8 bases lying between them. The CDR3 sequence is CASSLGTESPLHF. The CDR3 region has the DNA TGTGCCAGCAGCTTAGGGACGGAATCACCCCTCCACTTT.

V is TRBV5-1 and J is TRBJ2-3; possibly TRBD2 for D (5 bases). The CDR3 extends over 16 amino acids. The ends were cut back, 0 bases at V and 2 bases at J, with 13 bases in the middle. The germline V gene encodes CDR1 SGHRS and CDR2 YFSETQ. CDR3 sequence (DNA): TGCGCCAGCAGCTTGGCTTCAGGCGGGTACACAGATACGCAGTATTTT. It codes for CASSLASGGYTDTQYF.